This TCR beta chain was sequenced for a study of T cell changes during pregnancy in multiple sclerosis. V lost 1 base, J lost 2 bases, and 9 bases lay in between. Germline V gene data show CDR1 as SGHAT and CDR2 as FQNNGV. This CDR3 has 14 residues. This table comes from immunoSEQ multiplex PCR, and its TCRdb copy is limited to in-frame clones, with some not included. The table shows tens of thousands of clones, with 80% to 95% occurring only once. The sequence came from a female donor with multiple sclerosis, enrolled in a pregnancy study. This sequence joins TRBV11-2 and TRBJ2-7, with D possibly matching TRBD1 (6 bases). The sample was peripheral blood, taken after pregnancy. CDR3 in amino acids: CASSLGTAPYEQYF. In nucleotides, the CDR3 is TGTGCCAGCAGCTTAGGGACAGCCCCCTACGAGCAGTACTTC.